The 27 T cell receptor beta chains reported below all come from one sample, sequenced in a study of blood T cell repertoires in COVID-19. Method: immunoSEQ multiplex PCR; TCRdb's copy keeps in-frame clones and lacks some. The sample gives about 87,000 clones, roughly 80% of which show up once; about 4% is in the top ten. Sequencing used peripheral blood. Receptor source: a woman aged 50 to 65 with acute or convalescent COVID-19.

DNA of the CDR3: TGTGCCAGCTCATACCGGGGGGATGAGCAGTTCTTC. As protein: CASSYRGDEQFF. The J gene is TRBJ2-1, the V gene TRBV18; 7 positions agree with TRBD2. This CDR3 has 12 amino acids. V lost 5 bases to trimming and J lost 8 bases; unmatched junction nucleotides: 3. Germline V gene sequence: CDR1 KGHSH, CDR2 LQKENI.

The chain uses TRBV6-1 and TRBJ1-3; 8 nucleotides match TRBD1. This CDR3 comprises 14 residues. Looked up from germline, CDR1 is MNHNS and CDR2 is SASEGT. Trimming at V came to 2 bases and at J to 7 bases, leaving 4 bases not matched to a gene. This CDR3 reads CASSETRGQNTIYF. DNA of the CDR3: TGTGCCAGCAGTGAAACCAGGGGGCAGAACACCATATATTTT.

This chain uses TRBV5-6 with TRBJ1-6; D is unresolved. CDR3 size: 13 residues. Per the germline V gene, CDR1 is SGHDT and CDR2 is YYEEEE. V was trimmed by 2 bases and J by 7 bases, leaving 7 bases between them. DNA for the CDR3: TGTGCCAGCAGCTTCCCAGTGAATTCACCCCTCCACTTT. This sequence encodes CASSFPVNSPLHF.

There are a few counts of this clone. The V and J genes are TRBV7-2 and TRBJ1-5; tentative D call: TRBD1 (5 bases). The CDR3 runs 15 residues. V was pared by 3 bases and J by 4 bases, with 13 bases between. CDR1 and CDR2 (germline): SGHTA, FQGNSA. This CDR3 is CASSLYGGSNQPQHF. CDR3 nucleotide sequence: TGTGCCAGCAGCTTGTACGGGGGAAGTAATCAGCCCCAGCATTTT.

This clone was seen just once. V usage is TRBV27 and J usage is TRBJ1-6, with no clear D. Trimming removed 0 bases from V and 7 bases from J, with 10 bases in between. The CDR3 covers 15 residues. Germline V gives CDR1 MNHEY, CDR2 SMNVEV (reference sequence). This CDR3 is CASSLSVGVNSPLHF. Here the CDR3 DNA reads TGTGCCAGCAGTTTATCAGTGGGCGTCAATTCACCCCTCCACTTT.

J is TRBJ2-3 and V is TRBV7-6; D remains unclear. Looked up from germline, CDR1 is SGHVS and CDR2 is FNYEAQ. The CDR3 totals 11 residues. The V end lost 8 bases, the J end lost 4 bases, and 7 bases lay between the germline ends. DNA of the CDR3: TGTGCCAGCGAGGCGTCAGATACGCAGTATTTT. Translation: CASEASDTQYF.

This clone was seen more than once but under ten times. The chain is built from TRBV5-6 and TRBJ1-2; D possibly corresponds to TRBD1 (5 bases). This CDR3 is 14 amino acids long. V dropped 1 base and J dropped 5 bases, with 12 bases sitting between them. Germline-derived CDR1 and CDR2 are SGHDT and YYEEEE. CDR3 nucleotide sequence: TGTGCCAGCAGCTTGCGGGGGTTAGGGTATGGCTACACCTTC. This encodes CASSLRGLGYGYTF.

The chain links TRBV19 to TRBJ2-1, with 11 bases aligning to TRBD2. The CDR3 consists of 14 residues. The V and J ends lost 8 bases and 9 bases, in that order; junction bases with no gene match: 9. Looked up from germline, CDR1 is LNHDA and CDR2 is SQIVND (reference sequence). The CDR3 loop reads CASGSSGGAGEQFF. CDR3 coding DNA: TGTGCCAGTGGAAGTAGCGGGGGGGCCGGTGAGCAGTTCTTC. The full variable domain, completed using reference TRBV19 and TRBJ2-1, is DGGITQSPKYLFRKEGQNVTLSCEQNLNHDAMYWYRQDPGQGLRLIYYSQIVNDFQKGDIAEGYSVSREKKESFPLTVTSAQKNPTAFYLCASGSSGGAGEQFFGPGTRLTVL.

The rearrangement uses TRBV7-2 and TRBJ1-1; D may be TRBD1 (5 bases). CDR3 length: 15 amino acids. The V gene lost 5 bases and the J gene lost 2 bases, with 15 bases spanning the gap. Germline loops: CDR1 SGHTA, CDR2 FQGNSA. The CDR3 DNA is TGTGCCAGCAGCCGGGAGTTCAGGGCCAACACTGAAGCTTTCTTT. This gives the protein CASSREFRANTEAFF.

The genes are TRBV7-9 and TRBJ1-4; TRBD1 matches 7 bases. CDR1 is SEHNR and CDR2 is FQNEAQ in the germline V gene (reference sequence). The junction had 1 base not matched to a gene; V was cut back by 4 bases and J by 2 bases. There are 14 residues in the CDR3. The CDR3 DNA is TGTGCCAGCAGCTCGACAGGGACTAATGAAAAACTGTTTTTT. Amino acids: CASSSTGTNEKLFF.

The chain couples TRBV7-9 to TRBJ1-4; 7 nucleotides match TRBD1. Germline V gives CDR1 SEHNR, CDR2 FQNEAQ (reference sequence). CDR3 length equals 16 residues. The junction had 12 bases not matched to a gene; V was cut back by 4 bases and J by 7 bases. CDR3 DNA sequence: TGTGCCAGCAGCTATCCTACAGGGGCGAAGAGTGAAAAACTGTTTTTT. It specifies CASSYPTGAKSEKLFF.

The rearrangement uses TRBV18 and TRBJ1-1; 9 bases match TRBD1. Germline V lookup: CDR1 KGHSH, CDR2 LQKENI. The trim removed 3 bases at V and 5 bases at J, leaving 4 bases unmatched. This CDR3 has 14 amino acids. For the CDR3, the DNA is TGTGCCAGCTCACCGGGACAGGGAGGGACTGAAGCTTTCTTT. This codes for CASSPGQGGTEAFF.

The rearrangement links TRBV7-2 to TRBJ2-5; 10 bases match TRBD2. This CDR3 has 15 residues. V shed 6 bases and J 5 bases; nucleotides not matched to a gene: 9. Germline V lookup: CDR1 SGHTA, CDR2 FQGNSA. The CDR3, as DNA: TGTGCCAGCAGTCCAAGCGGGGGGGCCCCGGAGACCCAGTACTTC. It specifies CASSPSGGAPETQYF.

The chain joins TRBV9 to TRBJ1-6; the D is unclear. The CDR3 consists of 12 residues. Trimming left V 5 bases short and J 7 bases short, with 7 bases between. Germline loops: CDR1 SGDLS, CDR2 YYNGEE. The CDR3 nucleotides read TGTGCCAGCAGTCCAGAAAATTCACCCCTCCACTTT. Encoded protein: CASSPENSPLHF.

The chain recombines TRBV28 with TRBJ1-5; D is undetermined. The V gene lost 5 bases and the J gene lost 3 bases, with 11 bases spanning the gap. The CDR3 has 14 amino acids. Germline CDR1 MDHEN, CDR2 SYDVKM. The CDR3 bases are TGTGCCAGCAGTCCTCGGAGAGACAATCAGCCCCAGCATTTT. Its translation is CASSPRRDNQPQHF.

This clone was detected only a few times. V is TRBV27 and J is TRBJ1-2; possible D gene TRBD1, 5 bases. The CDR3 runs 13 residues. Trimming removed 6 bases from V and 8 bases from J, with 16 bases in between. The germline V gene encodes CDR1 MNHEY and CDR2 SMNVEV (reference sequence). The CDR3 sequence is CASSPREGYGYTF. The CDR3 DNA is TGTGCCAGCAGCCCTCGGGAGGGGTACGGCTACACCTTC.

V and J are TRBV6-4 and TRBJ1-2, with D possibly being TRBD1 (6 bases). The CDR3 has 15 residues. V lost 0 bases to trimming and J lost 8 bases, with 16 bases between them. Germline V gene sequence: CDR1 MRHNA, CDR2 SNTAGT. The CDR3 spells CASSDSISGGRGYTF. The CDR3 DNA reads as TGTGCCAGCAGTGACTCGATTTCGGGGGGCCGGGGCTACACCTTC.

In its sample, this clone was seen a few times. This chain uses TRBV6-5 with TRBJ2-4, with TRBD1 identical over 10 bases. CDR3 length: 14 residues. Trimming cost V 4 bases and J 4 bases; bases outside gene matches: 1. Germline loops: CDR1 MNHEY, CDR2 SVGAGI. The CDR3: CASSSGQGKNIQYF. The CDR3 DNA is TGTGCCAGCAGTTCGGGACAGGGGAAAAACATTCAGTACTTC.

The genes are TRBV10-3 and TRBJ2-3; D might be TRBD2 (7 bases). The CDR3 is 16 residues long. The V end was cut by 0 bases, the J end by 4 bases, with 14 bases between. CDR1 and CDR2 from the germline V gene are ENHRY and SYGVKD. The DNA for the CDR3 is TGTGCCATCAGTGAGTCGGGGGGGGCCCTCCCAGATACGCAGTATTTT. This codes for CAISESGGALPDTQYF.

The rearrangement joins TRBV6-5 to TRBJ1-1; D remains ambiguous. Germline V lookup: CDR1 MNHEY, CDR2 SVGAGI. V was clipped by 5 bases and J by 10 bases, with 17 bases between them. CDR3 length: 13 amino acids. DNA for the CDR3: TGTGCCAGCAGTCCGACGGCCATAAGCGGAGCTTTCTTT. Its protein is CASSPTAISGAFF.

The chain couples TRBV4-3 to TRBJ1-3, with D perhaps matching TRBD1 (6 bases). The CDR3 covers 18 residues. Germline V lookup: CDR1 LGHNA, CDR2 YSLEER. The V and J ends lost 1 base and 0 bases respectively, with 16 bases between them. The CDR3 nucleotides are TGCGCCAGCAGCCAAGGGTTCGGGGACACCCGCTCTGGAAACACCATATATTTT. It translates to CASSQGFGDTRSGNTIYF.

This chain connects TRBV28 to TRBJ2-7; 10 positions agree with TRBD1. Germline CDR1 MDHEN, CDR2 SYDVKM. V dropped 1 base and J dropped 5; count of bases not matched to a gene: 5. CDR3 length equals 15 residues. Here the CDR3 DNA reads TGTGCCAGCAGTTTATTCAGGGACAGGGGCAACGAGCAGTACTTC. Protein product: CASSLFRDRGNEQYF.

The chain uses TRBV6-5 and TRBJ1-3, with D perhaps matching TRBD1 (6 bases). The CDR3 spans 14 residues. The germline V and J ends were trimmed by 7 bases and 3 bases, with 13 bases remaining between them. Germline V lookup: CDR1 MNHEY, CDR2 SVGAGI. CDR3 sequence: CASNPGASGNTIYF. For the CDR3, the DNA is TGTGCCAGCAACCCAGGGGCAAGTGGAAACACCATATATTTT.

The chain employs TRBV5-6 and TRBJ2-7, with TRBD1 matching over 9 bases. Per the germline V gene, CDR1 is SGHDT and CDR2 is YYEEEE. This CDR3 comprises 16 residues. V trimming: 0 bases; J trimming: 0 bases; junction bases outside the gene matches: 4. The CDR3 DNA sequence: TGTGCCAGCAGCTTGGGAGGGGACAGGGCCTCCTACGAGCAGTACTTC. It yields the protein CASSLGGDRASYEQYF.

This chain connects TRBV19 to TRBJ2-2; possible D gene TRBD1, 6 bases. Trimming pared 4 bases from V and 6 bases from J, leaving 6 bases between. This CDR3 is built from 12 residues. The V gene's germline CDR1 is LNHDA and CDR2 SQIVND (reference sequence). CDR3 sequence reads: CASSTGAGELFF. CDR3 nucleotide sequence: TGTGCCAGTAGTACAGGGGCCGGGGAGCTGTTTTTT.

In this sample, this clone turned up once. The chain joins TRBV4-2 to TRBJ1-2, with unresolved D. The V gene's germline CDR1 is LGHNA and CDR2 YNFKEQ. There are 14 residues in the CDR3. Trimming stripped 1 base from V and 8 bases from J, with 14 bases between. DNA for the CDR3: TGTGCCAGCAGCCAAGGAAATGTACCGGGGGGCTACACCTTC. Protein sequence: CASSQGNVPGGYTF.

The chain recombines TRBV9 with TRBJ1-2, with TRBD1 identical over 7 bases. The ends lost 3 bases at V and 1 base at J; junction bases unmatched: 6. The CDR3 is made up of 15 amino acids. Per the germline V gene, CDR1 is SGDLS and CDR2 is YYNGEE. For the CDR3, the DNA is TGTGCCAGCAGCGCCGGGACAGAGCTTAACTATGGCTACACCTTC. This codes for CASSAGTELNYGYTF.